These 26 T cell receptor beta chains came from one sample sequenced in a study of blood T cell repertoires in COVID-19. Profiled with immunoSEQ multiplex PCR; TCRdb holds only in-frame clones, not every one. In the table there are about 350,000 clones, 85% to 90% of which are singletons. The sample comprised PBMCs or T cells enriched from blood (not recorded which). The receptors derive from a woman in her thirties who had been exposed to COVID-19.

The chain recombines TRBV30 with TRBJ1-6; D is uncertain. The CDR3 is 14 amino acids. Trimming pared 0 bases from V and 0 bases from J, leaving 3 bases between. Germline lookup yields CDR1 GTSNPN and CDR2 SVGIG (reference sequence). CDR3 sequence (DNA): TGTGCCTGGAGTGTGGCCTCCTATAATTCACCCCTCCACTTT. It specifies CAWSVASYNSPLHF.

The rearrangement joins TRBV7-9 to TRBJ2-5; TRBD2 agrees at 13 bases. V shed 5 bases and J 5 bases; nucleotides not matched to a gene: 8. CDR3 size: 16 residues. Looked up from germline, CDR1 is SEHNR and CDR2 is FQNEAQ (reference sequence). The CDR3 DNA reads as TGTGCCAGCAGCCCGAGGTTGACTAGCGGGAGGGAGACCCAGTACTTC. Its protein product is CASSPRLTSGRETQYF.

The chain recombines TRBV29-1 with TRBJ2-7; D is perhaps TRBD1 (6 bases). Germline V lookup: CDR1 SQVTM, CDR2 ANQGSEA. Trimming removed 3 bases at V and 1 base at J, with 10 bases between. The CDR3 is made up of 13 amino acids. Here the CDR3 DNA reads TGCAGCGTTGACCTAGGGGGTTCCTACGAGCAGTACTTC. It translates to CSVDLGGSYEQYF.

J is TRBJ2-7 and V is TRBV29-1; TRBD2 might be the D (6 bases). CDR3 size: 13 residues. Germline CDR1 and CDR2: SQVTM and ANQGSEA. The germline V and J ends were trimmed by 0 bases and 4 bases, with 10 bases remaining between them. The CDR3 bases are TGCAGCGTTGAAGATCCAGGAGGGTACGAGCAGTACTTC. It encodes CSVEDPGGYEQYF.

V and J are TRBV19 and TRBJ2-1; 9 bases are a match to TRBD2. This CDR3 region has 14 residues. Trimming took 3 bases from V and 7 from J; bases not matched to a gene: 4. In germline, CDR1 is LNHDA, CDR2 SQIVND (reference sequence). The CDR3 region has the DNA TGTGCCAGTAGTATTCTGGCGGGAGGGAATGAGCAGTTCTTC. Its translation: CASSILAGGNEQFF.

The CDR3 DNA reads TGCGCCAGCAGCTTGGGGGCAGGGTCGAACTCACCCCTCCACTTT. Amino acids: CASSLGAGSNSPLHF. J is TRBJ1-6 and V is TRBV5-1, with D perhaps matching TRBD1 (5 bases). This CDR3 has 15 amino acids. Germline V gene sequence: CDR1 SGHRS, CDR2 YFSETQ. The germline V and J ends were trimmed by 0 bases and 10 bases, with 14 bases remaining between them.

The chain links TRBV3-1 (or the pseudogene TRBV3-2) to TRBJ2-7, with 7 bases lining up with TRBD1. The CDR3 extends over 16 amino acids. Germline V gene lookup returns CDR1 LGHDT and CDR2 YNNKEL (reference sequence). J lost 0 bases, V lost 0 bases, and 5 bases had no gene match. CDR3 loop: CASSQEPGGFSYEQYF. The CDR3 DNA is TGTGCCAGCAGCCAAGAGCCAGGGGGATTCTCCTACGAGCAGTACTTC.

V and J are TRBV10-1 and TRBJ2-7; the match to TRBD1 covers 8 bases. Germline-derived CDR1 and CDR2 are WNHNN and SYGVQD (reference sequence). V gave up 0 bases and J gave up 2 bases; unmatched junction bases: 9. This CDR3 has 17 residues. CDR3 in amino acids: CASSESTGGAGTYEQYF. The CDR3 DNA is TGCGCCAGCAGTGAGTCTACAGGGGGTGCGGGCACCTACGAGCAGTACTTC.

The chain has TRBV14 and TRBJ1-5; unclear D gene. Germline-derived CDR1 and CDR2 are SGHDN and FVKESK. This CDR3 has 13 amino acids. V gave up 1 base and J gave up 7 bases, with 8 bases separating them. CDR3 nucleotides: TGTGCCAGCAGCCAAGGAGGCCGGCAGCCCCAGCATTTT. Translated: CASSQGGRQPQHF.

The chain uses TRBV5-4 and TRBJ2-7; 7 bases fit TRBD2. J was trimmed by 3 bases and V by 0 bases; bases with no gene match: 6. The germline V gene has CDR1 SGHNT and CDR2 YYREEE (reference sequence). The CDR3 runs 15 residues. The DNA of the CDR3 is TGTGCCAGCAGCTTGGCGTCTAGCGGAGACTACGAGCAGTACTTC. Its translation is CASSLASSGDYEQYF.

This chain uses TRBV27 with TRBJ2-7; TRBD1 might be the D (7 bases). This CDR3 is 13 amino acids long. Germline V gene lookup returns CDR1 MNHEY and CDR2 SMNVEV (reference sequence). With 7 bases removed from V and 6 bases from J, the gap between germline ends came to 16 bases. The CDR3 spells CASTPGQGGEQYF. CDR3 bases: TGTGCCAGCACCCCAGGGCAGGGGGGCGAGCAGTACTTC.

This chain links TRBV27 with TRBJ1-1; 8 nucleotides align to TRBD1. The CDR3 runs 14 residues. V lost 6 bases and J lost 0; bases outside the gene matches: 3. Germline values: CDR1 MNHEY, CDR2 SMNVEV (reference sequence). CDR3 residues: CASSRTGMNTEAFF. CDR3 nucleotide sequence: TGTGCCAGCAGCAGGACAGGGATGAACACTGAAGCTTTCTTT.

The rearrangement uses TRBV19 and TRBJ1-2; D uncertain. V dropped 6 bases and J dropped 9 bases, with 23 bases sitting between them. This CDR3 contains 15 residues. Germline V gene data show CDR1 as LNHDA and CDR2 as SQIVND (reference sequence). The CDR3 loop is CASREGQPGWSRYTF. DNA for the CDR3: TGTGCCAGTAGGGAGGGCCAGCCCGGCTGGTCTCGCTACACCTTC.

This clone showed up just once. The genes are TRBV18 and TRBJ2-7, with a weak D call TRBD1 (6 bases). Germline assignment: CDR1 KGHSH and CDR2 LQKENI. The CDR3 consists of 13 residues. The ends were cut back, 2 bases at V and 3 bases at J, with 8 bases in the middle. CDR3 loop: CASSPGGHYEQYF. The DNA for the CDR3 is TGTGCCAGCTCACCAGGGGGCCACTACGAGCAGTACTTC.

The V gene is TRBV28, the J gene TRBJ2-2, with 7 bases that match TRBD1. The V segment lost 10 bases and the J segment 0 bases; nucleotides outside the gene matches: 5. This CDR3 is built from 14 residues. The germline V gene encodes CDR1 MDHEN and CDR2 SYDVKM. CDR3 residues: CATEGAPNTGELFF. The CDR3 coding sequence is TGTGCCACAGAGGGGGCACCGAACACCGGGGAGCTGTTTTTT. The entire variable domain, with the rest obtained from reference TRBV28 and TRBJ2-2, is as follows: DVKVTQSSRYLVKRTGEKVFLECVQDMDHENMFWYRQDPGLGLRLIYFSYDVKMKEKGDIPEGYSVSREKKERFSLILESASTNQTSMYLCATEGAPNTGELFFGEGSRLTVL.

This rearrangement joins TRBV7-2 to TRBJ1-1; TRBD1 is a possible D gene (5 bases). Between the trimmed V and J ends, which lost 4 bases and 4 bases, there was a span of 16 bases. The CDR3 is 15 amino acids. Germline CDR1 SGHTA, CDR2 FQGNSA. The CDR3 is CASSSLGAYLTEAFF. The CDR3 DNA follows: TGTGCCAGCAGCTCCTTAGGGGCATATCTCACTGAAGCTTTCTTT.

The chain employs TRBV19 and TRBJ2-1; D perhaps matches TRBD1 (5 bases). The CDR3 length is 16 residues. Trimming removed 4 bases from V and 4 bases from J, with 17 bases in between. Germline V CDR1 and CDR2: LNHDA, SQIVND (reference sequence). DNA for the CDR3: TGTGCCAGTAGTACAGGGCTAGTTGGATATTACAATGAGCAGTTCTTC. This codes for CASSTGLVGYYNEQFF.

The V gene is TRBV5-1, the J gene TRBJ1-4, with D perhaps TRBD1 (5 bases). The V gene lost 0 bases and the J gene lost 4 bases, with 13 bases spanning the gap. The CDR3 is 16 amino acids. Per germline, CDR1 SGHRS and CDR2 YFSETQ. CDR3 DNA: TGCGCCAGCAGCTTGGAAGCACAGGCCCTTAATGAAAAACTGTTTTTT. Its protein is CASSLEAQALNEKLFF. Based on the CDR3 plus reference TRBV5-1 and TRBJ1-4, the full variable domain is KAGVTQTPRYLIKTRGQQVTLSCSPISGHRSVSWYQQTPGQGLQFLFEYFSETQRNKGNFPGRFSGRQFSNSRSEMNVSTLELGDSALYLCASSLEAQALNEKLFFGSGTQLSVL.

The V call is TRBV19, the J call TRBJ1-5; unclear D gene. In germline, CDR1 is LNHDA, CDR2 SQIVND (reference sequence). V gave up 4 bases and J gave up 0 bases, with 7 bases separating them. The CDR3 consists of 14 residues. The CDR3: CASSRDGSNQPQHF. The CDR3, as DNA: TGTGCCAGTAGTAGAGACGGTAGCAATCAGCCCCAGCATTTT.

The chain links TRBV5-1 to TRBJ2-1; 15 bases are shared with TRBD2. The CDR3 covers 15 residues. The germline CDR1 and CDR2 sequences are SGHRS and YFSETQ. Trimming took 3 bases from V and 7 from J; bases not matched to a gene: 2. DNA of the CDR3: TGCGCCAGCAGCTACGGGACTAGCGGGAGGAATGAGCAGTTCTTC. Protein: CASSYGTSGRNEQFF.

J is TRBJ2-2 and V is TRBV12-3 or TRBV12-4; no definite D call. This CDR3 is 13 amino acids long. V was cut by 6 bases and J by 6 bases, with 11 bases left in between. In nucleotides, the CDR3 is TGTGCCAGCAGATTCTATGCCGCCGGGGAGCTGTTTTTT. Amino acids: CASRFYAAGELFF.

The chain uses TRBV3-1 (or the pseudogene TRBV3-2) and TRBJ2-1, with 11 bases fitting TRBD2. V trimming: 3 bases; J trimming: 4 bases; junction bases outside the gene matches: 2. The CDR3 runs to 15 residues. The germline CDR1 and CDR2 sequences are LGHDT and YNNKEL (reference sequence). CDR3 DNA: TGTGCCAGCAGCCAGACTAGCGGGGCATACAATGAGCAGTTCTTC. Residues: CASSQTSGAYNEQFF.

The CDR3 nucleotides are TGTGCCAGCAGTTCGACAGGGGTCGGAAACACCATATATTTT. Protein: CASSSTGVGNTIYF. The chain uses TRBV2 and TRBJ1-3; TRBD1 aligns across 8 bases. Germline V CDR1 and CDR2: SNHLY, FYNNEI. J was trimmed by 4 bases and V by 5 bases; bases with no gene match: 4. This CDR3 spans 14 amino acids.

V usage is TRBV6-5 and J usage is TRBJ2-7, with TRBD2 identical over 7 bases. Germline V gene lookup returns CDR1 MNHEY and CDR2 SVGAGI. The J segment lost 6 bases and the V segment lost 7 bases, leaving 12 bases of the junction unmatched. The CDR3 has 14 amino acids. The CDR3 DNA sequence: TGTGCCAGCAAATCTAGCGGTATCTCTAGCGAGCAGTACTTC. Translated, it gives CASKSSGISSEQYF.

The chain has TRBV5-6 and TRBJ2-7; 8 bases fit TRBD1. Germline V gene sequence: CDR1 SGHDT, CDR2 YYEEEE. Unmatched junction bases numbered 8, after V lost 5 bases and J lost 4 bases. This CDR3 is 14 amino acids long. CDR3 sequence reads: CASRFGTGFYEQYF. The CDR3 coding sequence is TGTGCCAGCAGATTCGGGACAGGCTTTTACGAGCAGTACTTC. Supplemented by reference TRBV5-6 and TRBJ2-7, the full variable domain reads DAGVTQSPTHLIKTRGQQVTLRCSPKSGHDTVSWYQQALGQGPQFIFQYYEEEERQRGNFPDRFSGHQFPNYSSELNVNALLLGDSALYLCASRFGTGFYEQYFGPGTRLTVT.

The V call is TRBV5-8, the J call TRBJ2-1, with 8 bases identical to TRBD1. J lost 5 bases, V lost 4 bases, and 8 bases had no gene match. The length of the CDR3 is 15 residues. CDR1 is SGHTS and CDR2 is YDEGEE in the germline V gene. The CDR3 DNA reads as TGTGCCAGCAGCCTAGGGTACAGGGGGGACAATGAGCAGTTCTTC. It specifies CASSLGYRGDNEQFF.